One TCR beta chain is described in this entry. This table comes from immunoSEQ multiplex PCR, and its TCRdb copy is limited to in-frame clones, with some not included. The sample contains about 39,000 clones, just over 90% of which appear only once. The CDR3 runs 18 residues. Deletions cut 4 bases from V and 1 base from J, with 21 bases between. CDR1 is MGHRA, CDR2 YSYEKL, per germline. The entry originates in a study of PD-L1 blockade in urothelial cancer. Stated time point: pretreatment peripheral blood. Between 1 and 8 samples, pretreatment and on-treatment, were given by each patient. This TCR was sampled from a woman aged 60 to 75 with urothelial cancer. J is TRBJ2-3 and V is TRBV4-1, with D unresolved. The specimen was PBMCs, collected around atezolizumab (anti-PD-L1) treatment. The CDR3 DNA sequence: TGCGCCAGCAGCCGACTCCACCCCGGCGGTTCCGGCACAGATACGCAGTATTTT. Protein sequence: CASSRLHPGGSGTDTQYF.